The source of this T cell receptor (beta chain) is a study of blood T cell repertoires in COVID-19. V was clipped by 3 bases and J by 10 bases, with 13 bases between them. Germline lookup yields CDR1 MNHNS and CDR2 SASEGT. The CDR3 consists of 13 residues. Per the original methods: By means of reference gene primer amplification, nucleated cell counts were estimated. The assay was immunoSEQ multiplex PCR, and TCRdb's table has in-frame clones only and misses some. Clone size and the V and J calls come from that table; the DNA yielded D and trimming. The data contain 150,000 to 200,000 clones, over 85% of them seen just once; the ten biggest clones take up roughly 4.5%.

The rearrangement uses TRBV6-1 and TRBJ2-1; D may be TRBD2 (6 bases). The sequencing sample was made of peripheral blood. This clonotype originated in a woman aged 45-65 years with acute or convalescent COVID-19. The CDR3 loop is CASSEGGPREQFF. The CDR3 bases are TGTGCCAGCAGTGAGGGAGGTCCCCGGGAGCAGTTCTTC.